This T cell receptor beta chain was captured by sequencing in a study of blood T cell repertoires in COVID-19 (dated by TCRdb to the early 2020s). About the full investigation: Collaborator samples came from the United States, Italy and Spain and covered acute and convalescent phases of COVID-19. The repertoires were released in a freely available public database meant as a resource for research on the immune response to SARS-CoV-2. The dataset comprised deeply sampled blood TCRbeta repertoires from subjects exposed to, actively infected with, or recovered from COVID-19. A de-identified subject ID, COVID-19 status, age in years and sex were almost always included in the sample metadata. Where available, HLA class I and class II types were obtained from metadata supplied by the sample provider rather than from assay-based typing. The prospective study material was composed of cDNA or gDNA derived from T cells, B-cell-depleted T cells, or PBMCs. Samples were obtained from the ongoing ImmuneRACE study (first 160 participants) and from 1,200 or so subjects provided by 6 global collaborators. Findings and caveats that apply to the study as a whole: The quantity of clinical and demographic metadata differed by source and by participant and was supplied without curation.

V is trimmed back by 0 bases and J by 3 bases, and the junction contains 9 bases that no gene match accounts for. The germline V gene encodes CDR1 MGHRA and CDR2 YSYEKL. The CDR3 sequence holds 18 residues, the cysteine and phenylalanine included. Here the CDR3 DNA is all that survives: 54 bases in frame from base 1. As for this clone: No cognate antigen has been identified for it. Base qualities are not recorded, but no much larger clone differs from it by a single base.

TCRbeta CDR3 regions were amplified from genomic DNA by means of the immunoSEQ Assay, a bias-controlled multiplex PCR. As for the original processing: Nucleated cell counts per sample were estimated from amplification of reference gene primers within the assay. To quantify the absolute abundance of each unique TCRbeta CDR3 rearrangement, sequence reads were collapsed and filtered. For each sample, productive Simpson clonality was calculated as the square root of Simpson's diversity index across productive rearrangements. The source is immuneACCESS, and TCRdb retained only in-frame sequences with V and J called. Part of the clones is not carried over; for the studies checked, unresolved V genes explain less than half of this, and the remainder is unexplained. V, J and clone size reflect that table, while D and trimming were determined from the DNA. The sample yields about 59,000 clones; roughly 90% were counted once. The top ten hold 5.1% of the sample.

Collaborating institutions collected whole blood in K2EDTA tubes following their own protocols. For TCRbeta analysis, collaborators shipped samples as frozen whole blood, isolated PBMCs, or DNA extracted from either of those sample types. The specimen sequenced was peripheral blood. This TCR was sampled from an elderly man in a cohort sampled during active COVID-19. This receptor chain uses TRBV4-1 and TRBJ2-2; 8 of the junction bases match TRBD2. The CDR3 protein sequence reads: CASSQDLFGLADTGELFF. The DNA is TGCGCCAGCAGCCAAGATCTTTTTGGACTAGCTGACACCGGGGAGCTGTTTTTT.